These 6 T cell receptor beta chains were sequenced from one sample in a study of CD4 T cells in relation to SARS-CoV-2 and coronaviruses. Measured with immunoSEQ multiplex PCR; TCRdb has only the in-frame clones, and not every one. The repertoire holds about 36,000 clones, with around 80% as singletons. What these receptors recognize is not known. Sequenced sample: memory CD4+ T cells from PBMCs, cultured in vitro. These receptors all stem from an adult with COVID-19.

The rearrangement links TRBV6-5 to TRBJ1-3; D uncertain. The CDR3 runs to 13 residues. V was clipped by 6 bases and J by 0 bases, with 6 bases between them. Looked up from germline, CDR1 is MNHEY and CDR2 is SVGAGI. The DNA for the CDR3 is TGTGCCAGCAGGGCCAACTCTGGAAACACCATATATTTT. Translated, it gives CASRANSGNTIYF.

The chain couples TRBV7-9 to TRBJ2-6; D uncertain. The ends were cut back, 2 bases at V and 0 bases at J, with 8 bases in the middle. CDR3 length: 16 amino acids. Germline lookup yields CDR1 SEHNR and CDR2 FQNEAQ (reference sequence). This CDR3 reads CASSLRQFSGANVLTF. The CDR3 DNA sequence: TGTGCCAGCAGCTTAAGGCAGTTCTCTGGGGCCAACGTCCTGACTTTC.

The chain carries TRBV28 and TRBJ2-7; weak D call: TRBD1 (6 bases). The CDR3 is 15 residues long. V lost 2 bases and J lost 2, with 13 bases in between. Germline CDR1 reads MDHEN; CDR2 reads SYDVKM. The CDR3 DNA reads as TGTGCCAGCAGTTTACCGACAGGTGCCCCCTACGAGCAGTACTTC. It is translated as CASSLPTGAPYEQYF.

The chain recombines TRBV19 with TRBJ1-5; D is undetermined. Trimming removed 6 bases from V and 2 bases from J, with 14 bases in between. The germline V gene has CDR1 LNHDA and CDR2 SQIVND (reference sequence). There are 15 residues in the CDR3. This CDR3 reads CASSRKTVGNQPQHF. CDR3 coding DNA: TGTGCCAGTAGCAGGAAAACCGTGGGCAATCAGCCCCAGCATTTT.

This chain links TRBV6-2 or TRBV6-3 with TRBJ2-2; D is uncertain. Germline loops: CDR1 MNHEY, CDR2 SVGEGT. The CDR3 has 14 residues. V lost 7 bases and J lost 1, with 10 bases in between. CDR3 coding DNA: TGTGCCAGCACCCCCCCGGAGAACACCGGGGAGCTGTTTTTT. This gives the protein CASTPPENTGELFF.

The chain employs TRBV7-3 and TRBJ2-1; the D gene is possibly TRBD1 (5 bases). Trimming took off 2 bases at V and 9 bases at J, with 17 bases between the two ends. The CDR3 contains 15 residues. CDR1 and CDR2 from the germline V gene are SGHTA and FQGTGA. CDR3 nucleotide sequence: TGTGCCAGCAGCTTAGGTGCAGGGCCCGCGGCTGAGCAGTTCTTC. Its translation: CASSLGAGPAAEQFF.